The rows below give T cell receptor beta chains drawn from one sample of a study of blood T cell repertoires in COVID-19. The protocol was immunoSEQ multiplex PCR, while the TCRdb copy is restricted to in-frame clones and leaves out a portion. The sample yields under 100,000 clones, roughly four fifths seen once. The sequencing sample was made of peripheral blood. These receptors came from a woman in her 70s with acute or convalescent COVID-19. The CDR3 runs from the conserved cysteine through the conserved F or W. Fields, in order: V gene, CDR3 length, clone size, D gene, J gene, CDR3 protein, CDR3 DNA. A D gene is named only where the DNA matches it firmly. Clone size is not always given. Where it is, it says once, few, many or a class for expanded clones.

>TRBV9|19|-|TRBD1|TRBJ1-1
CASSVGEGGAGGPDTEAFF
TGTGCCAGCAGCGTAGGCGAGGGAGGGGCAGGGGGCCCTGACACTGAAGCTTTCTTT
>TRBV3-1/TRBV3-2|16|-|TRBD2|TRBJ2-7
CASSQMPSGGFYEQYF
TGTGCCAGCAGCCAAATGCCTAGCGGGGGGTTCTACGAGCAGTACTTC
>TRBV4-2|15|once|TRBD1|TRBJ1-2
CASSPPGQGTYGYTF
TGTGCCAGCAGCCCGCCGGGACAGGGAACCTATGGCTACACCTTC
>TRBV19|12|-|-|TRBJ1-4
CASRKGGEKLFF
TGTGCCAGTAGGAAAGGGGGTGAAAAACTGTTTTTT
>TRBV2|14|-|TRBD1|TRBJ1-2
CASNPGQGPYGYTF
TGTGCCAGCAACCCGGGACAGGGGCCCTATGGCTACACCTTC
>TRBV5-4|12|-|-|TRBJ1-1
CASSFPRSEAFF
TGTGCCAGCAGCTTTCCGAGGTCTGAAGCTTTCTTT
>TRBV7-2|13|-|TRBD1|TRBJ1-1
CASSFYSSGGAFF
TGTGCCAGCAGCTTTTACTCCTCAGGGGGGGCTTTCTTT
>TRBV19|14|-|TRBD2|TRBJ2-1
CATGSGGTLHEQFF
TGTGCCACCGGCAGCGGGGGAACCCTCCATGAGCAGTTCTTC
>TRBV7-9|13|-|-|TRBJ1-2
CASTSSGGGGYTF
TGTGCCAGCACCTCTTCGGGGGGCGGTGGCTACACCTTC
>TRBV13|13|-|-|TRBJ2-7
CASSSDVTRWQYF
TGTGCCAGCAGCTCGGACGTAACTAGGTGGCAGTACTTC
>TRBV10-3|13|-|TRBD1|TRBJ1-1
CAIRPQGGGGAFF
TGTGCCATCAGACCACAGGGGGGTGGGGGAGCTTTCTTT
>TRBV28|15|-|-|TRBJ2-3
CASSLMGRGIDTQYF
TGTGCCAGCAGTTTAATGGGTCGGGGGATAGATACGCAGTATTTT
>TRBV2|13|once|-|TRBJ1-1
CASTDRLNTEAFF
TGTGCCAGCACTGACCGTCTGAACACTGAAGCTTTCTTT
>TRBV7-2|13|-|-|TRBJ1-2
CASSLVQNYGYTF
TGTGCCAGCAGCTTAGTACAGAACTATGGCTACACCTTC
>TRBV7-9|15|-|-|TRBJ1-1
CASSPGRASRTEAFF
TGTGCCAGCAGCCCTGGGAGGGCATCGCGAACTGAAGCTTTCTTT
>TRBV28|15|-|-|TRBJ1-4
CASSSGTLGNEKLFF
TGTGCCAGCAGTTCAGGGACACTGGGGAATGAAAAACTGTTTTTT
>TRBV20-1|11|few|-|TRBJ2-7
CSAPTGGEQYF
TGCAGTGCCCCGACGGGTGGCGAGCAGTACTTC
>TRBV5-5|12|-|-|TRBJ2-7
CASSSLFNSYSF
TGTGCCAGCAGCTCTCTATTCAATTCATATTCCTTC
>TRBV28|11|-|-|TRBJ1-2
CASSFLYGYTF
TGTGCCAGCAGTTTCCTCTATGGCTACACCTTC
>TRBV18|13|-|-|TRBJ1-1
CASSTQVGTEAFF
TGTGCCAGCTCGACGCAGGTCGGTACTGAAGCTTTCTTT
>TRBV5-1|17|-|TRBD1|TRBJ1-3
CASSLRTGGLVGNTIYF
TGCGCCAGCAGCTTAAGGACAGGGGGCTTAGTTGGAAACACCATATATTTT
>TRBV3-1/TRBV3-2|12|once|-|TRBJ2-7
CASSHQSYEQYF
TGTGCCAGCAGCCATCAATCCTACGAGCAGTACTTC
>TRBV11-2|13|-|-|TRBJ1-5
CASSLGFGQPQHF
TGTGCCAGCAGCTTAGGTTTCGGGCAGCCCCAGCATTTT
>TRBV11-2|14|-|-|TRBJ2-7
CASSSPATLSEQYF
TGTGCCAGCAGCTCTCCCGCGACACTTTCGGAGCAGTACTTC
>TRBV7-9|13|-|-|TRBJ1-5
CASSLGQNQPQHF
TGTGCCAGCAGCTTAGGCCAGAATCAGCCCCAGCATTTT
>TRBV27|17|few|TRBD1|TRBJ2-7
CASSSQTGTGSPYEQYF
TGTGCCAGCAGTTCCCAAACCGGGACAGGGTCCCCCTACGAGCAGTACTTC
>TRBV11-2|14|-|-|TRBJ1-1
CASSFNQGATEAFF
TGTGCCAGCAGCTTCAACCAGGGTGCCACTGAAGCTTTCTTT
>TRBV28|14|-|-|TRBJ1-2
CASSLNQRFYGYTF
TGTGCCAGCAGTTTAAATCAGCGATTTTATGGCTACACCTTC
>TRBV5-1|13|-|-|TRBJ2-5
CASSFQGAETQYF
TGCGCCAGCAGCTTTCAAGGGGCGGAGACCCAGTACTTC
>TRBV5-1|16|-|TRBD1|TRBJ2-3
CASSSYRGSSTDTQYF
TGCGCCAGCAGCTCCTACAGGGGATCTAGCACAGATACGCAGTATTTT
>TRBV6-1|12|once|-|TRBJ1-3
CASSEQGNTIYF
TGTGCCAGCAGTGAACAGGGAAACACCATATATTTT
>TRBV9|15|-|-|TRBJ2-5
CASSVTFSGQETQYF
TGTGCCAGCAGCGTAACTTTTTCGGGGCAAGAGACCCAGTACTTC
>TRBV11-3|12|-|-|TRBJ1-1
CASSLLETEAFF
TGTGCCAGCAGCTTATTGGAGACTGAAGCTTTCTTT
>TRBV6-5|13|-|-|TRBJ1-6
CASRTTTNSPLHF
TGTGCCAGCCGGACAACAACCAATTCACCCCTCCACTTT
>TRBV13|12|few|-|TRBJ1-2
CASSFTVYGYTF
TGTGCCAGCAGCTTTACAGTCTATGGCTACACCTTC
>TRBV3-1/TRBV3-2|20|-|TRBD2|TRBJ2-1
CASSSASGESSGTSYNEQFF
TGTGCCAGCAGTTCAGCTAGCGGGGAGTCGAGCGGGACCTCCTACAATGAGCAGTTCTTC
>TRBV4-1|15|-|-|TRBJ1-6
CASSTPTGGNSPLHF
TGCGCCAGCAGCACTCCGACGGGGGGGAATTCACCCCTCCACTTT
>TRBV7-3|15|-|TRBD2|TRBJ2-3
CASSFGLAGSDTQYF
TGTGCCAGCAGCTTCGGACTAGCGGGGTCAGATACGCAGTATTTT
>TRBV9|14|-|TRBD1|TRBJ1-2
CASSPRSGGVGYTF
TGTGCCAGCAGCCCCCGTTCAGGGGGCGTGGGCTACACCTTC
>TRBV10-3|13|-|TRBD1|TRBJ1-2
CAISEDYRGGYTF
TGTGCCATCAGTGAGGACTACAGGGGTGGCTACACCTTC
>TRBV11-3|14|few|-|TRBJ2-2
CASSFSGNTGELFF
TGTGCCAGCAGCTTTAGTGGGAACACCGGGGAGCTGTTTTTT
>TRBV2|15|-|TRBD1|TRBJ1-4
CASKFSGTANEKLFF
TGTGCCAGCAAGTTTTCAGGGACAGCTAATGAAAAACTGTTTTTT
>TRBV6-5|14|few|TRBD1|TRBJ1-2
CASSYQGGFSRYTF
TGTGCCAGCAGTTACCAGGGGGGTTTTAGTAGGTACACCTTC
>TRBV19|16|once|-|TRBJ1-5
CASSIVAAGINQPQHF
TGTGCCAGTAGTATAGTAGCCGCGGGGATCAATCAGCCCCAGCATTTT
>TRBV6-1|13|-|-|TRBJ1-1
CASSETGNTEAFF
TGTGCCAGCAGTGAAACAGGGAACACTGAAGCTTTCTTT
>TRBV10-3|14|-|TRBD1|TRBJ1-5
CAISDPGQYQPQHF
TGTGCCATCAGTGATCCGGGACAGTATCAGCCCCAGCATTTT
>TRBV7-2|13|-|-|TRBJ1-5
CASSSGYYQPQHF
TGTGCCAGCAGCTCGGGATATTATCAGCCCCAGCATTTT
>TRBV4-1|16|-|-|TRBJ1-1
CASSQAIRQRGWGAFF
TGCGCCAGCAGCCAAGCAATCCGCCAAAGGGGGTGGGGAGCTTTCTTT
>TRBV5-1|16|-|TRBD2|TRBJ2-5
CASSGLGGGNQETQYF
TGCGCCAGCAGCGGCCTGGGCGGGGGGAACCAAGAGACCCAGTACTTC
>TRBV28|12|-|-|TRBJ1-2
CASSSRQARYTF
TGTGCCAGCAGTTCTCGACAGGCCCGATACACCTTC
>TRBV6-1|16|few|TRBD2|TRBJ2-5
CASSERLAGGQETQYF
TGTGCCAGCAGTGAAAGACTAGCGGGGGGCCAAGAGACCCAGTACTTC
>TRBV2|11|once|-|TRBJ2-1
CASSYYNEQFF
TGTGCCAGCAGTTACTACAATGAGCAGTTCTTC
>TRBV27|15|few|TRBD2|TRBJ2-7
CASSLSPGLVHEQYF
TGTGCCAGCAGTTTATCGCCGGGACTAGTCCACGAGCAGTACTTC
>TRBV28|14|-|-|TRBJ1-1
CASSLIGRGTEAFF
TGTGCCAGCAGTTTAATAGGGCGGGGCACTGAAGCTTTCTTT
>TRBV5-5|17|-|TRBD2|TRBJ2-1
CASSGLLGLAGAMEQFF
TGTGCCAGCAGCGGACTCCTCGGACTAGCGGGGGCCATGGAGCAGTTCTTC
>TRBV30|15|-|-|TRBJ1-3
CAWSVTGTTGNTIYF
TGTGCCTGGAGTGTAACAGGGACTACTGGAAACACCATATATTTT
>TRBV13|14|few|-|TRBJ1-2
CASSTLRGGNGYTF
TGTGCCAGCAGCACCCTGCGGGGGGGGAATGGCTACACCTTC
>TRBV11-2|14|-|-|TRBJ1-1
CASSLRGLNTEAFF
TGTGCCAGCAGCTTAAGAGGGCTGAACACTGAAGCTTTCTTT